Reported below is one T cell receptor beta chain. This clonotype was seen a handful of times. The antigen it recognizes is unknown. The record has no base qualities; no much larger clone is one base away. This specimen belongs to a study of T cell repertoires in cytomegalovirus infection (dated by TCRdb to between 2019 and 2020). Study-level background: Donor HLA type was relevant to the analysis, because carriage of CMV infection together with the matching HLA type was indicated by public TCR beta signatures. Study-wide findings and limitations: Carriers of CMV infection plus the relevant HLA type were discriminated by the cumulative frequency of public TCR beta family members in the study cohort and in an independent roughly 400-donor cohort. The ex vivo response was dominated by HLA-C-restricted CMV-specific TCR beta clonotypes, and the single most frequent clonotype in two of eight donors was supplied by these HLA-C-restricted clonotypes.

Based on the germline V gene (reference sequence), the CDR1 and CDR2 sequences are MNHEY and SMNVEV. V has 3 bases trimmed and J has 9 bases trimmed; junction bases matching no gene number 1. The CDR3 holds 14 amino acids from the cysteine to the phenylalanine. The only DNA kept is the CDR3, 42 bases in frame from the first base. The run used an Illumina HiSeq 1500. In TCRdb, the public reads were trimmed at Q25 with fastp and aligned with MiXCR, with productive beta chains retained. One record per CDR3 amino acid sequence lists the most common genes and DNA. A total of 500,000 to 600,000 distinct CDR3 sequences appear in this sample, 16% of them only once. The ten top clones hold roughly a quarter of the sample.

What was sequenced was CD8+ T cells from PBMCs. The rearranged segments are TRBV27 and TRBJ1-6, and 11 bases in between align with TRBD1. This TCR derives from a human donor in good health (CMV status not recorded). Some clones in this sample may be carry-over from other donors' samples. The nucleotides read TGTGCCAGCAGTTTTGGGACAGGGGGTTCACCCCTCCACTTT. Translated, it gives CASSFGTGGSPLHF.